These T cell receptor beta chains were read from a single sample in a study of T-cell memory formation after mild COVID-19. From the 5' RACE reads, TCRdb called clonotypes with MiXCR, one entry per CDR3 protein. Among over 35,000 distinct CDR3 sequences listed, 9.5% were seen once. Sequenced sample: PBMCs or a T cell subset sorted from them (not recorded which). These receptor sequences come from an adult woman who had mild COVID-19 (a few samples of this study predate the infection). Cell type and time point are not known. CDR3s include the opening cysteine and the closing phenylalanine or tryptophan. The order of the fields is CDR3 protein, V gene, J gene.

CDR3 protein: CAIGAGSTDTQYF
V gene: TRBV10-3
J gene: TRBJ2-3

CDR3 protein: CASSPPGPRDTQYF
V gene: TRBV7-3
J gene: TRBJ2-3

CDR3 protein: CASSGDAGTEAFF
V gene: TRBV5-1
J gene: TRBJ1-1

CDR3 protein: CATSDVAGGPVVDEQFF
V gene: TRBV15
J gene: TRBJ2-1

CDR3 protein: CASSLRMNTEAFF
V gene: TRBV7-9
J gene: TRBJ1-1

CDR3 protein: CASGQGASQETQYF
V gene: TRBV2
J gene: TRBJ2-5

CDR3 protein: CASSFLNTEAFF
V gene: TRBV6-6
J gene: TRBJ1-1

CDR3 protein: CATSRGRRLANTEAFF
V gene: TRBV15
J gene: TRBJ1-1

CDR3 protein: CASSRGDGETQYF
V gene: TRBV5-1
J gene: TRBJ2-5

CDR3 protein: CASSSRTGRGTYNSPLHF
V gene: TRBV27
J gene: TRBJ1-6

CDR3 protein: CASTRDSKNIQYF
V gene: TRBV7-9
J gene: TRBJ2-4

CDR3 protein: CASSYRGTSNEQFF
V gene: TRBV6-5
J gene: TRBJ2-1

CDR3 protein: CSASAGLGHTDTQYF
V gene: TRBV20-1
J gene: TRBJ2-3

CDR3 protein: CASSFDSQETQYF
V gene: TRBV6-5
J gene: TRBJ2-5

CDR3 protein: CASSEEEGSGGANVLTF
V gene: TRBV6-1
J gene: TRBJ2-6

CDR3 protein: CASSLGPSRNYGYTF
V gene: TRBV7-6
J gene: TRBJ1-2

CDR3 protein: CASRSRGHSNQPQHF
V gene: TRBV6-5
J gene: TRBJ1-5

CDR3 protein: CAWNREGNNEQFF
V gene: TRBV30
J gene: TRBJ2-1

CDR3 protein: CASSRLAGTYNEQFF
V gene: TRBV11-2
J gene: TRBJ2-1

CDR3 protein: CASSFGQGIQETQYF
V gene: TRBV7-9
J gene: TRBJ2-5

CDR3 protein: CASSLSGKTQYF
V gene: TRBV11-2
J gene: TRBJ2-5

CDR3 protein: CASSLRTGYTDTQYF
V gene: TRBV28
J gene: TRBJ2-3

CDR3 protein: CASSYGGTEQFF
V gene: TRBV6-2/TRBV6-3
J gene: TRBJ2-1

CDR3 protein: CASRVIGGSEQFF
V gene: TRBV27
J gene: TRBJ2-1

CDR3 protein: CASSSSWRNVNEQYF
V gene: TRBV7-2
J gene: TRBJ2-7

CDR3 protein: CAWTPSGARQETQYF
V gene: TRBV30
J gene: TRBJ2-5

CDR3 protein: CASSGGGAGYTF
V gene: TRBV9
J gene: TRBJ1-2

CDR3 protein: CASSYLGPRTGSYNEQFF
V gene: TRBV6-5
J gene: TRBJ2-1

CDR3 protein: CSARGPAPSETQYF
V gene: TRBV20-1
J gene: TRBJ2-5

CDR3 protein: CASSLGVRGEAFF
V gene: TRBV7-2
J gene: TRBJ1-1

CDR3 protein: CASSQPPGHNTEAFF
V gene: TRBV4-1
J gene: TRBJ1-1

CDR3 protein: CASSVPGQGNTEAFF
V gene: TRBV19
J gene: TRBJ1-1

CDR3 protein: CASRITYSYEQYF
V gene: TRBV6-2/TRBV6-3
J gene: TRBJ2-7

CDR3 protein: CASSLANRDTQYF
V gene: TRBV5-1
J gene: TRBJ2-3

CDR3 protein: CSVAGLTNYGYTF
V gene: TRBV29-1
J gene: TRBJ1-2

CDR3 protein: CSAGLGRGGYTF
V gene: TRBV20-1
J gene: TRBJ1-2

CDR3 protein: CSASGGLAGGRLQETQYF
V gene: TRBV20-1
J gene: TRBJ2-5

CDR3 protein: CASSLAGASSYNEQFF
V gene: TRBV7-2
J gene: TRBJ2-1

CDR3 protein: CASSQGGTPWTEAFF
V gene: TRBV7-9
J gene: TRBJ1-1

CDR3 protein: CASSPKGADNEQFF
V gene: TRBV5-4
J gene: TRBJ2-1

CDR3 protein: CASSPSTENSPLHF
V gene: TRBV5-1
J gene: TRBJ1-6

CDR3 protein: CASSPDNHNEQFF
V gene: TRBV7-3
J gene: TRBJ2-1

CDR3 protein: CASSVTGGGQPQHF
V gene: TRBV25-1
J gene: TRBJ1-5

CDR3 protein: CASSQLSMGAYEQYF
V gene: TRBV4-1
J gene: TRBJ2-7

CDR3 protein: CSASTWASGTGEQYF
V gene: TRBV20-1
J gene: TRBJ2-7